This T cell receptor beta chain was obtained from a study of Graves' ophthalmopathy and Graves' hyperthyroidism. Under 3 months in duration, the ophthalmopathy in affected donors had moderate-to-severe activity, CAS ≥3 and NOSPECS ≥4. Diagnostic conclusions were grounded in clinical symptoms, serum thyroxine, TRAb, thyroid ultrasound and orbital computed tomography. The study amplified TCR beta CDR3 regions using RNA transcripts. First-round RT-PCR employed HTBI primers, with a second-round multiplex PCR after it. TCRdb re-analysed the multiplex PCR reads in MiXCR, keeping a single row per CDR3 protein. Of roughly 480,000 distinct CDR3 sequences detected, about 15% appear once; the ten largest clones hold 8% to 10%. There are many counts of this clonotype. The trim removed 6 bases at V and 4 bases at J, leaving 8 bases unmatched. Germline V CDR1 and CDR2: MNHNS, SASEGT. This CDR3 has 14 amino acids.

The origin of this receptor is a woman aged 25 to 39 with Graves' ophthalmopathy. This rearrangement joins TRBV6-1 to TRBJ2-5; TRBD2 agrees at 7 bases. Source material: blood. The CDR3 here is CASRADGGRETQYF. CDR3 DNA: TGTGCCAGCAGGGCCGACGGGGGGAGAGAGACCCAGTACTTC.